Each of the 30 T cell receptor beta chains below was sequenced from the same sample in a study of cytomegalovirus exposure and HLA in healthy donors. The primer mix had 60 Vbeta and 13 Jbeta primers. Measured with immunoSEQ multiplex PCR; TCRdb has only the in-frame clones, and not every one. The sample consists of 100,000 to 150,000 clones, 70% to 90% of them appearing once. Sequenced material: PBMCs. The receptors here all came from a boy aged 5-17 years in good health and CMV-seronegative.

CDR3 protein: CASKGVGNQPQHF. CDR3 sequence (DNA): TGTGCCAGCAAGGGAGTAGGGAATCAGCCCCAGCATTTT. The chain joins TRBV6-6 to TRBJ1-5; no clear D. Germline V gene lookup returns CDR1 MNHNY and CDR2 SVGAGI (reference sequence). Trimming took off 7 bases at V and 4 bases at J, with 11 bases between the two ends. The CDR3 is made up of 13 amino acids.

The genes are TRBV6-1 and TRBJ1-1; D uncertain. V was cut by 2 bases and J by 1 base, with 5 bases left in between. The V gene's germline CDR1 is MNHNS and CDR2 SASEGT. The CDR3 length is 13 residues. The CDR3 spells CASSERGNTEAFF. The CDR3 DNA is TGTGCCAGCAGTGAAAGAGGGAACACTGAAGCTTTCTTT.

The chain recombines TRBV5-1 with TRBJ2-3; D is possibly TRBD2 (7 bases). V was trimmed by 1 base and J by 1 base, leaving 16 bases between them. Germline assignment: CDR1 SGHRS and CDR2 YFSETQ. The CDR3 is 17 amino acids. The chain's CDR3 is CASSLIGGGLGTDTQYF. In nucleotides, the CDR3 is TGCGCCAGCAGCTTGATAGGGGGAGGGCTGGGCACAGATACGCAGTATTTT.

The gene calls are TRBV5-4 and TRBJ2-1, with 15 bases that match TRBD2. The germline V gene has CDR1 SGHNT and CDR2 YYREEE (reference sequence). V was clipped by 4 bases and J by 8 bases; unmatched bases: 7. CDR3 length: 16 residues. This chain's CDR3 is CASSEPGLAGGHEQFF. The CDR3 region has the DNA TGTGCCAGCAGCGAGCCGGGACTAGCGGGGGGTCATGAGCAGTTCTTC.

The table lists this clone with a few counts. This chain links TRBV19 with TRBJ2-3; TRBD2 matches at 8 bases. Germline V gene data show CDR1 as LNHDA and CDR2 as SQIVND (reference sequence). V lost 4 bases, J lost 2 bases, and 8 bases stayed unmatched. CDR3 length equals 16 residues. The CDR3 loop reads CASSKRLALPTDTQYF. As DNA, the CDR3 is TGTGCCAGTAGTAAGAGACTAGCGCTACCCACAGATACGCAGTATTTT.

The gene calls are TRBV2 and TRBJ2-1; 10 bases match TRBD1. Germline V gene lookup returns CDR1 SNHLY and CDR2 FYNNEI. This CDR3 has 14 residues. The junction had 5 bases not matched to a gene; V was cut back by 5 bases and J by 7 bases. In DNA, the CDR3 is TGTGCCAGCAGTATCGACAGGGGGCCGAATGAGCAGTTCTTC. Translated, it gives CASSIDRGPNEQFF. Supplemented by reference TRBV2 and TRBJ2-1, the full variable domain reads EPEVTQTPSHQVTQMGQEVILRCVPISNHLYFYWYRQILGQKVEFLVSFYNNEISEKSEIFDDQFSVERPDGSNFTLKIRSTKLEDSAMYFCASSIDRGPNEQFFGPGTRLTVL.

The J gene is TRBJ1-2, the V gene TRBV29-1; 7 bases align to TRBD1. V shed 7 bases and J 7 bases; nucleotides not matched to a gene: 12. The CDR3 extends over 13 amino acids. Germline V CDR1 and CDR2: SQVTM, ANQGSEA. The CDR3 DNA reads TGCAGCGCTGACTTCGACAGGGTATCTGGCTACACCTTC. It is translated as CSADFDRVSGYTF.

A single count supports this clone. The rearrangement uses TRBV9 and TRBJ1-2, with D perhaps matching TRBD1 (6 bases). Germline V CDR1 and CDR2: SGDLS, YYNGEE. This CDR3 region has 15 residues. Trimming shortened V by 0 bases and J by 8 bases, and 17 bases separated the two germline ends. Here the CDR3 DNA reads TGTGCCAGCAGCGTAGGGGTTCGACAGGTGGGCGGCTACACCTTC. Protein sequence: CASSVGVRQVGGYTF.

This sequence joins TRBV19 and TRBJ1-6, with D uncertain. From germline, CDR1 is LNHDA and CDR2 SQIVND (reference sequence). CDR3 length: 15 amino acids. V lost 3 bases and J 8 bases, leaving 14 bases between the germline ends. CDR3 residues: CASSIRRPKDSPLHF. The DNA of the CDR3 is TGTGCCAGTAGTATTCGGCGGCCTAAGGATTCACCCCTCCACTTT.

This clone occurred once. V and J are TRBV14 and TRBJ2-7, with D possibly matching TRBD1 (6 bases). The V end was cut by 5 bases, the J end by 6 bases, with 14 bases between. The CDR3 has 13 residues. Germline assignment: CDR1 SGHDN and CDR2 FVKESK. The CDR3 DNA follows: TGTGCCAGCAGCTCCCGGACAGTAAGCGAGCAGTACTTC. This translates into CASSSRTVSEQYF.

This clone has a handful of counts. V usage is TRBV5-6 and J usage is TRBJ1-1; 8 positions agree with TRBD1. The CDR3 loop spans 15 amino acids. Germline V lookup: CDR1 SGHDT, CDR2 YYEEEE. The J segment lost 1 base and the V segment lost 4 bases, leaving 6 bases of the junction unmatched. For the CDR3, the DNA is TGTGCCAGCAGCCCAGTGACAGGGGCGAACACTGAAGCTTTCTTT. Protein: CASSPVTGANTEAFF. The entire variable domain, with the rest obtained from reference TRBV5-6 and TRBJ1-1, is as follows: DAGVTQSPTHLIKTRGQQVTLRCSPKSGHDTVSWYQQALGQGPQFIFQYYEEEERQRGNFPDRFSGHQFPNYSSELNVNALLLGDSALYLCASSPVTGANTEAFFGQGTRLTVV.

V is TRBV2 and J is TRBJ2-1; 9 bases align to TRBD2. V dropped 6 bases and J dropped 6; count of bases not matched to a gene: 6. The CDR3 is 14 residues long. Germline V CDR1 and CDR2: SNHLY, FYNNEI. The CDR3: CASRDGGGANEQFF. Here the CDR3 DNA reads TGTGCCAGCAGGGATGGCGGGGGGGCCAATGAGCAGTTCTTC.

The chain joins TRBV10-3 to TRBJ1-1, with D perhaps matching TRBD1 (5 bases). The CDR3 sequence is 12 residues long. Trimming removed 4 bases from V and 7 bases from J, with 10 bases in between. Per germline, CDR1 ENHRY and CDR2 SYGVKD. Written as DNA, the CDR3 is TGTGCCATCAGTGGGGGGGGATTTGAAGCTTTCTTT. Translation: CAISGGGFEAFF.

This clone was seen once. The V and J genes are TRBV4-3 and TRBJ1-2; a weak D match, TRBD1 (5 bases). CDR3 length: 12 residues. Germline CDR1 reads LGHNA; CDR2 reads YSLEER. Trimming took 8 bases from V and 4 from J, leaving 11 bases between them. This chain's CDR3 is CASGGGSYGYTF. In nucleotides, the CDR3 is TGCGCCAGCGGCGGGGGTTCCTATGGCTACACCTTC.

The chain is built from TRBV10-3 and TRBJ2-5; 11 positions agree with TRBD2. Germline-derived CDR1 and CDR2 are ENHRY and SYGVKD. The CDR3 length is 14 residues. V lost 2 bases and J lost 9; bases outside the gene matches: 5. The CDR3 loop reads CAISEGTSGLSQYF. DNA of the CDR3: TGTGCCATCAGTGAGGGGACTAGCGGACTATCCCAGTACTTC.

The chain couples TRBV4-1 to TRBJ2-1, with 7 nucleotides matching TRBD2. The CDR3 covers 16 residues. Looked up from germline, CDR1 is MGHRA and CDR2 is YSYEKL. Trimming took 1 base from V and 5 from J; bases not matched to a gene: 8. CDR3 in DNA: TGCGCCAGCAGCCAAGCTGGGCGGGGGACCAACAATGAGCAGTTCTTC. It encodes CASSQAGRGTNNEQFF.

The J gene is TRBJ2-3, the V gene TRBV11-2, with TRBD1 as a possible D gene (5 bases). CDR3 length equals 18 residues. Germline assignment: CDR1 SGHAT and CDR2 FQNNGV. V was cut by 2 bases and J by 4 bases, with 22 bases left in between. The CDR3 is CASSLIRQTVPRADTQYF. The CDR3 region has the DNA TGTGCCAGCAGCTTAATTCGTCAGACAGTGCCTCGGGCAGATACGCAGTATTTT.

V gene TRBV4-1 combines with J gene TRBJ1-1, with a tentative D call TRBD1 (5 bases). This CDR3 has 16 residues. Trimming took off 1 base at V and 0 bases at J, with 12 bases between the two ends. The germline V gene has CDR1 MGHRA and CDR2 YSYEKL. The CDR3: CASSQGDRFMNTEAFF. Written as DNA, the CDR3 is TGCGCCAGCAGCCAAGGAGACAGATTTATGAACACTGAAGCTTTCTTT.

The chain joins TRBV5-4 to TRBJ2-5; 7 nucleotides match TRBD1. This CDR3 contains 15 residues. With V trimmed by 0 bases and J by 5 bases, 7 bases remained unmatched. Germline assignment: CDR1 SGHNT and CDR2 YYREEE (reference sequence). The DNA for the CDR3 is TGTGCCAGCAGCTTGGCCCCCCAGGGGGTCGAGACCCAGTACTTC. Translated: CASSLAPQGVETQYF.

This sequence joins TRBV2 and TRBJ1-3; D unclear. CDR1 and CDR2 from the germline V gene are SNHLY and FYNNEI. The CDR3 is 15 residues long. Trimming shortened V by 5 bases and J by 0 bases, and 11 bases separated the two germline ends. The CDR3 DNA sequence: TGTGCCAGCAGTTACTACCGGTCCTCTGGAAACACCATATATTTT. As protein: CASSYYRSSGNTIYF.

The V and J genes are TRBV9 and TRBJ2-7; D perhaps matches TRBD1 (5 bases). The germline gives CDR1 SGDLS, CDR2 YYNGEE. The ends were cut back, 0 bases at V and 5 bases at J, with 15 bases in the middle. This CDR3 contains 15 residues. The CDR3 DNA sequence: TGTGCCAGCAGCGTAGGCCAGGGATCCATCGACGAGCAGTACTTC. Protein: CASSVGQGSIDEQYF. The variable domain in full, with the rest retrieved from reference TRBV9 and TRBJ2-7, is DSGVTQTPKHLITATGQRVTLRCSPRSGDLSVYWYQQSLDQGLQFLIQYYNGEERAKGNILERFSAQQFPDLHSELNLSSLELGDSALYFCASSVGQGSIDEQYFGPGTRLTVT.

The chain is built from TRBV7-2 and TRBJ1-6, with a tentative D call TRBD1 (5 bases). Between the trimmed V and J ends, which lost 4 bases and 9 bases, there was a span of 16 bases. CDR3 length: 15 residues. Per germline, CDR1 SGHTA and CDR2 FQGNSA. CDR3 in amino acids: CASSSPGRRGSPLHF. The CDR3 DNA reads TGTGCCAGCAGCTCCCCGGGACGGAGGGGTTCACCCCTCCACTTT.

The chain joins TRBV11-3 to TRBJ2-1, with 7 bases fitting TRBD2. Germline V gene lookup returns CDR1 SGHNT and CDR2 YENEEA. The CDR3 is made up of 14 amino acids. Losses at the gene ends were 3 bases for V and 9 bases for J; bases not matched to a gene: 8. The CDR3 DNA sequence: TGTGCCAGCAGCTTCTCTAGCGGAGTTAGTGAGCAGTTCTTC. This encodes CASSFSSGVSEQFF.

V usage is TRBV5-8 and J usage is TRBJ1-1, with D possibly being TRBD1 (6 bases). The CDR3 runs to 15 residues. The V gene's germline CDR1 is SGHTS and CDR2 YDEGEE. V shed 0 bases and J shed 1 base, with 10 bases lying between them. CDR3: CASSLGDRTNTEAFF. The CDR3 coding sequence is TGTGCCAGCAGCTTGGGTGACAGGACGAACACTGAAGCTTTCTTT.

This rearrangement joins TRBV15 to TRBJ2-1, with 7 bases aligning to TRBD1. The ends lost 1 base at V and 3 bases at J; junction bases unmatched: 15. The CDR3 has 19 amino acids. Germline V gene sequence: CDR1 LNHNV, CDR2 YYDKDF (reference sequence). The chain's CDR3 is CATSRAPGAGQVIYNEQFF. The CDR3, as DNA: TGTGCCACCAGCAGAGCCCCGGGCGCCGGACAGGTTATCTACAATGAGCAGTTCTTC.

The chain couples TRBV19 to TRBJ2-2; 10 nucleotides line up with TRBD2. This CDR3 comprises 16 residues. Looked up from germline, CDR1 is LNHDA and CDR2 is SQIVND (reference sequence). Trimming removed 7 bases from V and 2 bases from J; junction bases left unmatched: 7. In DNA, the CDR3 is TGTGCCAGTACGGTGCTAGCGGGGGCTAACACCGGGGAGCTGTTTTTT. Its translation: CASTVLAGANTGELFF.

The rearrangement joins TRBV15 to TRBJ2-7; 9 bases match TRBD1. Unmatched junction bases numbered 8, after V lost 5 bases and J lost 6 bases. The CDR3 totals 14 residues. Germline V gives CDR1 LNHNV, CDR2 YYDKDF (reference sequence). CDR3 loop: CATSPGTGNREQYF. For the CDR3, the DNA is TGTGCCACCAGCCCCGGGACAGGGAATCGCGAGCAGTACTTC.

Concerning this clone itself: In the same sample, other DNA sequences code for this CDR3. V is TRBV5-1 and J is TRBJ1-1, with TRBD1 as a possible D gene (5 bases). Germline loops: CDR1 SGHRS, CDR2 YFSETQ. This CDR3 contains 13 residues. V was shortened by 0 bases and J by 4 bases, with 7 bases between the two germline ends. The CDR3 coding sequence is TGCGCCAGCAGCTTGGGCGGGGGCACTGAAGCTTTCTTT. This encodes CASSLGGGTEAFF.

This rearrangement joins TRBV13 to TRBJ1-3; a possible D gene is TRBD1 (6 bases). The CDR3 is 16 amino acids. Germline V lookup: CDR1 PRHDT, CDR2 FYEKMQ (reference sequence). Trimming cost V 1 base and J 3 bases, with 13 bases left between them. DNA of the CDR3: TGTGCCAGCAGCTTAGTAGGAAGGGGGAGTGGAAACACCATATATTTT. Amino acids: CASSLVGRGSGNTIYF.

This clone is a singleton in its sample. V gene TRBV7-8 combines with J gene TRBJ1-5; D may be TRBD1 (6 bases). The CDR3 extends over 15 amino acids. V lost 5 bases, J lost 2 bases, and 13 bases lay in between. The germline V gene encodes CDR1 SGHVS and CDR2 FQNEAQ. The CDR3: CASSRQEAGNQPQHF. DNA of the CDR3: TGTGCCAGCAGCCGACAGGAAGCGGGCAATCAGCCCCAGCATTTT.